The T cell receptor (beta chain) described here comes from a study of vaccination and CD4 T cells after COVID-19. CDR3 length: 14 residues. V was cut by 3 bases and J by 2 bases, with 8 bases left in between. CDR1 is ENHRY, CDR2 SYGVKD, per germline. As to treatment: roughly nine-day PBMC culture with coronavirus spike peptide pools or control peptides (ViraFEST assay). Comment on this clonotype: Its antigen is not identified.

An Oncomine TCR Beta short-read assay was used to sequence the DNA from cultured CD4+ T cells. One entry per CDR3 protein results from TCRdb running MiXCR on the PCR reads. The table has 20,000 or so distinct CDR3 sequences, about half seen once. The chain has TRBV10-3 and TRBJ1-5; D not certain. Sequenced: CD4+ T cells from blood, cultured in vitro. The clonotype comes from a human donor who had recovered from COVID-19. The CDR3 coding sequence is TGTGCCATCAGTGATTCGGGAGGCAATCAGCCCCAGCATTTT. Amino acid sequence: CAISDSGGNQPQHF.